These 29 T cell receptor beta chains originate from one sample sequenced in a study of OX40 agonist ivuxolimab in advanced cancers. TCRdb keeps only in-frame clones here, not all; method: immunoSEQ multiplex PCR. The sample has about 110,000 clones, 85% to 95% seen once. Sequencing used CD4+ or CD8+ T cells sorted from blood, obtained in a trial of the OX40 agonist ivuxolimab. These TCRs come from an adult with an advanced solid tumor such as melanoma, head and neck, liver or kidney cancer.

V usage is TRBV19 and J usage is TRBJ2-3; 8 bases line up with TRBD1. CDR1 and CDR2 from the germline V gene are LNHDA and SQIVND (reference sequence). With V trimmed by 5 bases and J by 5 bases, 6 bases remained unmatched. CDR3 length: 14 residues. The CDR3 loop is CASSSQGAEDTQYF. The CDR3 DNA reads as TGTGCCAGTAGTTCGCAGGGGGCTGAAGATACGCAGTATTTT.

The rearrangement uses TRBV28 and TRBJ1-2, with D unresolved. CDR3 length: 15 amino acids. CDR1 is MDHEN and CDR2 is SYDVKM in the germline V gene. V was trimmed by 5 bases and J by 3 bases, leaving 16 bases between them. The CDR3 DNA follows: TGTGCCAGCAGTAAAGGGCAGGTGGAGGACTATGGCTACACCTTC. Its protein is CASSKGQVEDYGYTF.

V gene TRBV6-5 combines with J gene TRBJ1-4; D unresolved. Per germline, CDR1 MNHEY and CDR2 SVGAGI. V lost 6 bases, J lost 5 bases, and 13 bases lay in between. The CDR3 loop spans 14 amino acids. The CDR3 region has the DNA TGTGCCAGCAGCCTCGGCTCCTTCAATGAAAAACTGTTTTTT. Amino acid sequence: CASSLGSFNEKLFF.

This chain links TRBV19 with TRBJ1-5, with D perhaps TRBD1 (5 bases). This CDR3 is built from 13 residues. Trimming shortened V by 2 bases and J by 7 bases, and 9 bases separated the two germline ends. The germline V gene has CDR1 LNHDA and CDR2 SQIVND (reference sequence). This CDR3 reads CASSIQGGQPQHF. CDR3 DNA sequence: TGTGCCAGTAGTATACAGGGTGGACAGCCCCAGCATTTT.

V gene TRBV23-1 combines with J gene TRBJ2-7, with TRBD1 matching 8 bases. TRBV23-1 qualifies as an ORF whose function is uncertain. The CDR3 is 14 amino acids. J was trimmed by 1 base and V by 6 bases; bases with no gene match: 5. The CDR3 DNA is TGCGCCAGCAGGGACGACAGGGGATCCTACGAGCAGTACTTC. It encodes CASRDDRGSYEQYF.

J is TRBJ2-5 and V is TRBV30; 12 bases are shared with TRBD2. CDR1 GTSNPN and CDR2 SVGIG come from the germline V gene (reference sequence). The CDR3 sequence is 16 residues long. Trimming at V came to 3 bases and at J to 3 bases, leaving 8 bases not matched to a gene. CDR3 amino acids: CAWRPGLAGRKETQYF. The CDR3, as DNA: TGTGCCTGGAGGCCAGGACTAGCGGGAAGGAAAGAGACCCAGTACTTC.

This clone has more than one count but fewer than ten. The chain uses TRBV7-9 and TRBJ2-1; 7 bases map to TRBD1. The CDR3 covers 13 residues. The junction had 8 bases not matched to a gene; V was cut back by 8 bases and J by 7 bases. The V gene's germline CDR1 is SEHNR and CDR2 FQNEAQ (reference sequence). In DNA form, the CDR3 reads TGTGCCAGCGAAAGAAACAGGGGAAATGAGCAGTTCTTC. Its protein is CASERNRGNEQFF.

The chain uses TRBV5-1 and TRBJ2-5, with TRBD2 matching over 12 bases. The CDR3 covers 16 residues. The germline CDR1 and CDR2 sequences are SGHRS and YFSETQ. Trimming at V came to 4 bases and at J to 7 bases, leaving 11 bases not matched to a gene. The DNA of the CDR3 is TGCGCCAGCAGCACGGGACTAGCGGGTGGTAGAGGGACCCAGTACTTC. The encoded protein is CASSTGLAGGRGTQYF.

This clone was seen a single time. The chain is built from TRBV5-1 and TRBJ2-2; no reliable D call. The CDR3 sequence is 11 residues long. Trimming removed 3 bases at V and 10 bases at J, with 7 bases between. Germline V gives CDR1 SGHRS, CDR2 YFSETQ. CDR3 loop: CASSSVTELFF. In nucleotides, the CDR3 is TGCGCCAGCAGCTCGGTTACGGAGCTGTTTTTT.

The chain couples TRBV11-3 to TRBJ2-2, with D maybe TRBD1 (5 bases). V lost 0 bases, J lost 7 bases, and 15 bases lay in between. Germline V gene lookup returns CDR1 SGHNT and CDR2 YENEEA. The CDR3 has 16 residues. CDR3 DNA: TGTGCCAGCAGCTTAGAGGCAGGGCTGAAGATCGGGGAGCTGTTTTTT. Amino acid sequence: CASSLEAGLKIGELFF.

The chain employs TRBV10-2 and TRBJ2-5; the D gene is possibly TRBD1 (6 bases). Trimming shortened V by 3 bases and J by 1 base, and 9 bases separated the two germline ends. Germline V gives CDR1 WSHSY, CDR2 SAAADI. The CDR3 contains 14 residues. The CDR3 protein is CASSEQGGQETQYF. CDR3 nucleotide sequence: TGCGCCAGCAGTGAACAGGGTGGCCAAGAGACCCAGTACTTC.

This clone was seen once. The genes are TRBV18 and TRBJ2-5; D possibly uses TRBD1 or TRBD2 (6 bases each). CDR3 length equals 14 residues. Trimming took off 3 bases at V and 5 bases at J, with 13 bases between the two ends. Germline V gives CDR1 KGHSH, CDR2 LQKENI. As DNA, the CDR3 is TGTGCCAGCTCACCGTTGGAGGGGGGCGAGACCCAGTACTTC. This codes for CASSPLEGGETQYF.

The chain couples TRBV19 to TRBJ1-1; 8 bases match TRBD1. The CDR3 sequence is 14 residues long. CDR1 and CDR2 (germline): LNHDA, SQIVND (reference sequence). Trimming cost V 5 bases and J 1 base; bases outside gene matches: 3. Here the CDR3 DNA reads TGTGCCAGTAGTCTGGACAGGGAGAACACTGAAGCTTTCTTT. This sequence encodes CASSLDRENTEAFF.

The V gene is TRBV5-1, the J gene TRBJ2-6, with D tentatively TRBD1 (5 bases). The CDR3 length is 16 residues. The V and J ends lost 0 bases and 1 base respectively, with 8 bases between them. Germline CDR1 SGHRS, CDR2 YFSETQ. The CDR3 DNA is TGCGCCAGCAGCTTGGTAAGGGGTTCTGGGGCCAACGTCCTGACTTTC. Encoded protein: CASSLVRGSGANVLTF.

This clone was observed once. This sequence joins TRBV5-1 and TRBJ2-1; 10 positions agree with TRBD2. Unmatched junction bases numbered 1, after V lost 4 bases and J lost 3 bases. The CDR3 totals 14 residues. Germline V CDR1 and CDR2: SGHRS, YFSETQ. CDR3 amino acids: CASSPSGGYNEQFF. The CDR3 DNA reads TGCGCCAGCAGCCCTAGCGGGGGCTACAATGAGCAGTTCTTC.

V usage is TRBV7-3 and J usage is TRBJ2-3; a weak D match, TRBD2 (5 bases). Germline CDR1 and CDR2: SGHTA and FQGTGA. The CDR3 totals 16 residues. V was pared by 2 bases and J by 3 bases, with 15 bases between. CDR3 in amino acids: CASSLGGGALTDTQYF. As DNA, the CDR3 is TGTGCCAGCAGCTTAGGTGGAGGAGCTTTGACAGATACGCAGTATTTT.

The J gene is TRBJ1-1, the V gene TRBV28, with D uncertain. In germline, CDR1 is MDHEN, CDR2 SYDVKM. V was cut by 5 bases and J by 1 base, with 11 bases left in between. The CDR3 is made up of 14 amino acids. The CDR3 region is CASSPPGRNTEAFF. CDR3 in DNA: TGTGCCAGCAGTCCCCCCGGGAGGAACACTGAAGCTTTCTTT.

The table lists this clone with many counts. J is TRBJ2-7 and V is TRBV6-4; a possible D gene is TRBD1 (5 bases). V gave up 3 bases and J gave up 4 bases, with 13 bases separating them. The CDR3 is 14 amino acids. Germline V gene lookup returns CDR1 MRHNA and CDR2 SNTAGT. CDR3 nucleotide sequence: TGTGCCAGCAGTGAAATAACAGGTCTGTACGAGCAGTACTTC. It encodes CASSEITGLYEQYF.

The chain employs TRBV5-1 and TRBJ1-2; a weak D match, TRBD1 (5 bases). The V end was cut by 5 bases, the J end by 0 bases, with 20 bases between. Germline-derived CDR1 and CDR2 are SGHRS and YFSETQ. This CDR3 has 17 amino acids. The CDR3 DNA reads as TGCGCCAGCAGACTTGACCCGGGACCGACATCTAACTATGGCTACACCTTC. Residues: CASRLDPGPTSNYGYTF.

The chain uses TRBV6-5 and TRBJ1-2; D is undetermined. The CDR3 loop spans 13 amino acids. Germline CDR1 is MNHEY and CDR2 is SVGAGI. Trimming stripped 0 bases from V and 5 bases from J, with 7 bases between. CDR3 residues: CASSYSIGYGYTF. In DNA form, the CDR3 reads TGTGCCAGCAGTTACTCGATTGGGTATGGCTACACCTTC.

This rearrangement joins TRBV5-6 to TRBJ1-2, with TRBD1 matching over 9 bases. The CDR3 is 13 residues long. V was pared by 4 bases and J by 5 bases, with 3 bases of the junction left unmatched. The V gene's germline CDR1 is SGHDT and CDR2 YYEEEE. CDR3 residues: CASSPDRGYGYTF. For the CDR3, the DNA is TGTGCCAGCAGCCCGGACAGGGGTTATGGCTACACCTTC.

The rearrangement joins TRBV5-1 to TRBJ2-6, with 12 bases matching TRBD2. CDR1 is SGHRS, CDR2 YFSETQ, per germline. Trimming removed 4 bases from V and 0 bases from J; junction bases left unmatched: 5. The CDR3 consists of 18 residues. CDR3 in amino acids: CASSRTSGVPSGANVLTF. CDR3 coding DNA: TGCGCCAGCAGCCGGACTAGCGGGGTCCCCTCTGGGGCCAACGTCCTGACTTTC. Looking up the rest from reference TRBV5-1 and TRBJ2-6 gives the full variable domain: KAGVTQTPRYLIKTRGQQVTLSCSPISGHRSVSWYQQTPGQGLQFLFEYFSETQRNKGNFPGRFSGRQFSNSRSEMNVSTLELGDSALYLCASSRTSGVPSGANVLTFGAGSRLTVL.

This clone showed up just once. CDR3 protein: CASSRLYEQYF. The CDR3 DNA reads TGTGCCAGCAGCCGATTATACGAGCAGTACTTC. The genes are TRBV5-8 and TRBJ2-7; D remains unclear. Looked up from germline, CDR1 is SGHTS and CDR2 is YDEGEE. The V end was cut by 4 bases, the J end by 4 bases, with 6 bases between. The CDR3 contains 11 residues.

The count of this clone is one. This chain joins TRBV7-2 and TRBJ1-2, with D perhaps TRBD1 (5 bases). Per the germline V gene, CDR1 is SGHTA and CDR2 is FQGNSA. The CDR3 is made up of 14 amino acids. The V gene lost 5 bases and the J gene lost 3 bases, with 13 bases spanning the gap. DNA for the CDR3: TGTGCCAGCAGCCTACAGGCCAGAGACTATGGCTACACCTTC. It encodes CASSLQARDYGYTF.

V is TRBV6-1 and J is TRBJ2-7; a weak D match, TRBD2 (7 bases). Trimming cost V 7 bases and J 5 bases, with 18 bases left between them. Germline V gene lookup returns CDR1 MNHNS and CDR2 SASEGT. The CDR3 consists of 14 residues. As DNA, the CDR3 is TGTGCCAGCACTCCGAGGGGGGGGCGGCACGAGCAGTACTTC. Amino acid sequence: CASTPRGGRHEQYF.

In its sample, this clone was seen once. The rearrangement uses TRBV4-1 and TRBJ2-3; 7 bases line up with TRBD2. The CDR3 totals 14 residues. Trimming took 0 bases from V and 6 from J; bases not matched to a gene: 3. Per the germline V gene, CDR1 is MGHRA and CDR2 is YSYEKL. Written as DNA, the CDR3 is TGCGCCAGCAGCCAAGATGGGGGGGACGATACGCAGTATTTT. This gives the protein CASSQDGGDDTQYF.

V usage is TRBV7-8 and J usage is TRBJ2-7; D is uncertain. This CDR3 has 13 amino acids. CDR1 SGHVS and CDR2 FQNEAQ come from the germline V gene. V was trimmed by 3 bases and J by 2 bases, leaving 8 bases between them. CDR3 DNA: TGTGCCAGCAGCTTTGCAGGAACCTACGAGCAGTACTTC. Translating gives CASSFAGTYEQYF.

CDR3 sequence (DNA): TGCGCCAGCGGTCCATCGGGGGCAAGTGATACGCAGTATTTT. Translating gives CASGPSGASDTQYF. The V call is TRBV5-1, the J call TRBJ2-3, with D tentatively TRBD1 or TRBD2 (6 bases each). The CDR3 runs 14 residues. Germline V gene lookup returns CDR1 SGHRS and CDR2 YFSETQ. Trimming pared 7 bases from V and 6 bases from J, leaving 18 bases between.

Here the CDR3 reads CAWTGEGQGIRGNTIYF. The CDR3 DNA follows: TGTGCCTGGACCGGCGAGGGGCAGGGCATTAGGGGAAACACCATATATTTT. This chain connects TRBV30 to TRBJ1-3, with D perhaps TRBD1 (5 bases). V lost 4 bases and J 4 bases, leaving 23 bases between the germline ends. Germline loops: CDR1 GTSNPN, CDR2 SVGIG (reference sequence). The CDR3 length is 17 residues.